This T cell receptor (beta chain) was sequenced for a study of T cells after yellow fever vaccination. As for the study in general: Any fraction with a low cell number was prepared using SMART-Seq v4 Ultra Low Input.

V lost 6 bases to trimming and J lost 5 bases; unmatched junction nucleotides: 14. In germline, CDR1 is DFQATT, CDR2 SNEGSKA (reference sequence). The CDR3 sequence is 15 residues long. Study conclusions and caveats: Once the booster was given, most primary-vaccination clones reappeared, at about 96% for CD4 and approximately 88% for CD8. Of the clonotypes, a small share occurred in both CD4 and CD8 compartments.

With respect to this clonotype: Antigen specificity is unknown.

Using its own MiXCR run on the 5' RACE reads, TCRdb lists one record per CDR3 protein. The repertoire has 150,000 to 200,000 distinct CDR3 sequences, roughly 9.6% of them found once; the top ten carry 36%. The sequence was collected from a man aged 18-30 years who received the YFV17D yellow fever vaccine. The chain is built from TRBV20-1 and TRBJ2-5, with TRBD1 matching 8 bases. Sequencing used CD8+ T cells sorted from PBMCs, obtained 15 days after the yellow fever booster vaccination. In DNA form, the CDR3 reads TGCAGTGCGCCACCGACCGGGACAGGCGAGGAGACCCAGTACTTC. It specifies CSAPPTGTGEETQYF.